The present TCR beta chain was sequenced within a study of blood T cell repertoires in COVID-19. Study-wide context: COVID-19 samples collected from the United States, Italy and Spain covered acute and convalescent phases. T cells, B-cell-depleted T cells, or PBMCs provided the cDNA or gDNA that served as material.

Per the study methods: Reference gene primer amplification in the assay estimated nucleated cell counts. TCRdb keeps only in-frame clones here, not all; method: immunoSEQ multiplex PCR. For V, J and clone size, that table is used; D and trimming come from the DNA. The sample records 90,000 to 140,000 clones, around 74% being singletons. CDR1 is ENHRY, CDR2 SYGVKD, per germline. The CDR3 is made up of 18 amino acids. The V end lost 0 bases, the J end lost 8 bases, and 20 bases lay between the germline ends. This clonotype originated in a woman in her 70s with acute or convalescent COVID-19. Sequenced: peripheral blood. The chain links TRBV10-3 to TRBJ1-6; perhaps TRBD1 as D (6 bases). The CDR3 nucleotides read TGTGCCATCAGTGAGTCGAACCGTGGGCCAGGGGAGCATTCACCCCTCCACTTT. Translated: CAISESNRGPGEHSPLHF.